This T cell receptor beta chain was sequenced in a study of control samples from healthy donors and cancer patients. Per the germline V gene, CDR1 is LNHDA and CDR2 is SQIVND (reference sequence). Trimming removed 4 bases from V and 4 bases from J; junction bases left unmatched: 5. The CDR3 is 15 residues long. There are a few counts of this clone. Sequencing used immunoSEQ multiplex PCR; TCRdb keeps in-frame clones, though not all of them. Among 170,000 or so clones, 85% to 95% were seen once, and the ten largest hold over 1.3%. This rearrangement joins TRBV19 to TRBJ2-1; 9 positions match TRBD2. This TCR came from a man in his late teens or twenties in good health. The sequenced sample consisted of blood. The CDR3 is CASSTIAGEYNEQFF. The CDR3 DNA reads TGTGCCAGTAGTACGATAGCGGGGGAATACAATGAGCAGTTCTTC. Filled out from reference TRBV19 and TRBJ2-1, the complete variable domain reads DGGITQSPKYLFRKEGQNVTLSCEQNLNHDAMYWYRQDPGQGLRLIYYSQIVNDFQKGDIAEGYSVSREKKESFPLTVTSAQKNPTAFYLCASSTIAGEYNEQFFGPGTRLTVL.